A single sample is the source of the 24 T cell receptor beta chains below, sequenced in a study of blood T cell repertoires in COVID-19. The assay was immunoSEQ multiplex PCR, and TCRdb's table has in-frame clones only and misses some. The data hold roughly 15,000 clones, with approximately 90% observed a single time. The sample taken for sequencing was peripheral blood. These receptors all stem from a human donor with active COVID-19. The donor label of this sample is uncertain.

In DNA form, the CDR3 reads TGTGCCATCAGTGAGAGGATGGGGGCCGATAATTCACCCCTCCACTTT. It codes for CAISERMGADNSPLHF. The chain is built from TRBV10-3 and TRBJ1-6; D might be TRBD1 (6 bases). The CDR3 runs 16 residues. V lost 2 bases to trimming and J lost 5 bases, with 13 bases between them. The V gene's germline CDR1 is ENHRY and CDR2 SYGVKD.

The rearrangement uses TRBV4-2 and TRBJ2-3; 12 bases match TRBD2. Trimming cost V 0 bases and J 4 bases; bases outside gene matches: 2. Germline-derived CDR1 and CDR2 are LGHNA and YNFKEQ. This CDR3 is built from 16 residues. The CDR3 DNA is TGTGCCAGCAGCCAAGATCTAGCGGGGGGGCCAGATACGCAGTATTTT. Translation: CASSQDLAGGPDTQYF.

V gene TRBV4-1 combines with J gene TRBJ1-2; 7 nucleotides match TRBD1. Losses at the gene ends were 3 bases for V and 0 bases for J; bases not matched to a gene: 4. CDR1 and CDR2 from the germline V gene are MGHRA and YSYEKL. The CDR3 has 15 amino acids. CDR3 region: CASSQTGRTNYGYTF. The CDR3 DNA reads TGCGCCAGCAGCCAGACAGGGCGGACTAACTATGGCTACACCTTC.

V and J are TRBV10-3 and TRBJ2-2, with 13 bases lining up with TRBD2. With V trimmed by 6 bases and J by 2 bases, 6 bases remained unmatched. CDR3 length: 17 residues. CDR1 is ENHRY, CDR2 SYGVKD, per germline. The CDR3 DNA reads TGTGCCATCAGACCTGGACTAGCGGGAGTTAACACCGGGGAGCTGTTTTTT. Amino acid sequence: CAIRPGLAGVNTGELFF.

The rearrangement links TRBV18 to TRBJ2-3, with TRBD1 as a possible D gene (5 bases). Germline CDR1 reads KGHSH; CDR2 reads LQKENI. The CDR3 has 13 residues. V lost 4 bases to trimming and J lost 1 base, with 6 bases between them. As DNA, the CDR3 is TGTGCCAGCTCACTAGGGGGCACAGATACGCAGTATTTT. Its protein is CASSLGGTDTQYF.

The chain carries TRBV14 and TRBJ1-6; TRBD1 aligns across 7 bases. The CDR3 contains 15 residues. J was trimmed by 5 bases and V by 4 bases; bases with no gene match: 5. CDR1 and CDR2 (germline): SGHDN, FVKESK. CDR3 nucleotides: TGTGCCAGCAGCCCCACAGGGGCTAATAATTCACCCCTCCACTTT. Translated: CASSPTGANNSPLHF.

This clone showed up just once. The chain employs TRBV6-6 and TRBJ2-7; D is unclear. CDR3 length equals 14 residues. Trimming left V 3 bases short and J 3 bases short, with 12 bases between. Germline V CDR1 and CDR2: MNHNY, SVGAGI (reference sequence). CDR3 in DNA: TGTGCCAGCAGTTATGGGCCTCCTGTCTACGAGCAGTACTTC. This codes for CASSYGPPVYEQYF.

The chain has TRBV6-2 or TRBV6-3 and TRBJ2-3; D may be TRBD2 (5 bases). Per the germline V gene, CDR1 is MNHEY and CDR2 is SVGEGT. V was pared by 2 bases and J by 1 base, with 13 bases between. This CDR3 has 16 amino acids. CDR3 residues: CASSYPGLAGTDTQYF. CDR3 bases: TGTGCCAGCAGTTACCCCGGGCTAGCCGGCACAGATACGCAGTATTTT.

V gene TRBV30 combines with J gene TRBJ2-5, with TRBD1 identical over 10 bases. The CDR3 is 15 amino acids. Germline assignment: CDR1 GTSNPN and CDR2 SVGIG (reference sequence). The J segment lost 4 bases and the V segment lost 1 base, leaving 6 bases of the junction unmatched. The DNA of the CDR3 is TGTGCCTGGAGTGGGGACAGGGGAGGGGGAGAGACCCAGTACTTC. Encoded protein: CAWSGDRGGGETQYF.

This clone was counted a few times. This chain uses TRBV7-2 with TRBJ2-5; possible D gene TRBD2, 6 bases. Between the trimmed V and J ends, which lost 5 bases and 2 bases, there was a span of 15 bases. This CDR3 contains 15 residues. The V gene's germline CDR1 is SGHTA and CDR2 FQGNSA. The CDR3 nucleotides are TGTGCCAGCAGCCGCACCTCTAGCGTACAAGAGACCCAGTACTTC. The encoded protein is CASSRTSSVQETQYF.

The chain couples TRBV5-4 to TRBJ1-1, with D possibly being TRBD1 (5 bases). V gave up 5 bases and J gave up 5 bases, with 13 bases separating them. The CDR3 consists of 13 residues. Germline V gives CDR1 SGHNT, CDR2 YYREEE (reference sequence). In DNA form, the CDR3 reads TGTGCCAGCAGGGTTACTTCAGGGACTGAAGCTTTCTTT. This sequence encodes CASRVTSGTEAFF.

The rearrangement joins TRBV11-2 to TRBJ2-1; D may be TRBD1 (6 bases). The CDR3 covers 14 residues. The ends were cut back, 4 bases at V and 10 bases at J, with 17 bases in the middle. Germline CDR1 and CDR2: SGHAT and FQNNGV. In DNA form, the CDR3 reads TGTGCCAGCAGCTCACTCCGGGACAAAATGGAGCAGTTCTTC. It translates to CASSSLRDKMEQFF.

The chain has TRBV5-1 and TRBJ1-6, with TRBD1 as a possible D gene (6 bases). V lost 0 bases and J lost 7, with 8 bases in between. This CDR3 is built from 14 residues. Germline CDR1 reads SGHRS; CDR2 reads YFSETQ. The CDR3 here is CASSLVTGNSPLHF. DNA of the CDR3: TGCGCCAGCAGCTTGGTGACAGGCAATTCACCCCTCCACTTT.

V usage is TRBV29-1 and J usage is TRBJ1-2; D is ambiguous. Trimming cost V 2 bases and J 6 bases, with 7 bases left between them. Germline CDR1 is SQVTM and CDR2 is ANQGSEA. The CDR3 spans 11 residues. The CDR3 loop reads CSVEFFNGYTF. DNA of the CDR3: TGCAGCGTTGAATTTTTCAATGGCTACACCTTC.

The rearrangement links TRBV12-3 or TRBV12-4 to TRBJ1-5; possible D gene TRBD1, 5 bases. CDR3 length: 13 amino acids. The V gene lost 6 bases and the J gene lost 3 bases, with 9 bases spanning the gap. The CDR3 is CASSPGINQPQHF. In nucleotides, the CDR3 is TGTGCCAGCAGCCCAGGGATCAATCAGCCCCAGCATTTT.

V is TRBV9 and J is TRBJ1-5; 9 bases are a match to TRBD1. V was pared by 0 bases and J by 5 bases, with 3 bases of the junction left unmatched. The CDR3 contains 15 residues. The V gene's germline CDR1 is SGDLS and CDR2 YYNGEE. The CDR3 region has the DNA TGTGCCAGCAGCGTAGGGACAGGGGAGGATCAGCCCCAGCATTTT. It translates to CASSVGTGEDQPQHF.

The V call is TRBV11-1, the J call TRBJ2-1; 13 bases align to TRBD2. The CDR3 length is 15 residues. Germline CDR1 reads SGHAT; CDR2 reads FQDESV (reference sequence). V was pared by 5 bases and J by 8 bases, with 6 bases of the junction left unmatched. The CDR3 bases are TGTGCCAGCAGCGAAGGGACTAGCGGGATAGATGAGCAGTTCTTC. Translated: CASSEGTSGIDEQFF.

The CDR3 bases are TGCGCCAGCAGCTTGCCAAGGGGCGGGGGGACCTACGAGCAGTACTTC. Translated, it gives CASSLPRGGGTYEQYF. This chain joins TRBV5-1 and TRBJ2-7; 8 bases are shared with TRBD2. This CDR3 region has 16 residues. After removal of 1 base from V and 2 bases from J, the junction contained 8 bases not matched to a gene. Germline loops: CDR1 SGHRS, CDR2 YFSETQ.

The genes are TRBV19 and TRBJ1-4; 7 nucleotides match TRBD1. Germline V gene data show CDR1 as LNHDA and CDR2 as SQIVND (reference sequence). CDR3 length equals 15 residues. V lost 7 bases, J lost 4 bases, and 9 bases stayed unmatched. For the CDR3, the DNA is TGTGCCAGTAAGACAATTGACAGGGATAATGAAAAACTGTTTTTT. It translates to CASKTIDRDNEKLFF.

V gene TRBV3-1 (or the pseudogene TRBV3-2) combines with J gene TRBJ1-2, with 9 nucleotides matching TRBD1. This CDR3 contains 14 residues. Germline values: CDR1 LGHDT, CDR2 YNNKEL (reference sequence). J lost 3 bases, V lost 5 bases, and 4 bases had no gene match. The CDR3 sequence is CASSGQGTYYGYTF. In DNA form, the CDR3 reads TGTGCCAGCAGCGGACAGGGGACTTACTATGGCTACACCTTC.

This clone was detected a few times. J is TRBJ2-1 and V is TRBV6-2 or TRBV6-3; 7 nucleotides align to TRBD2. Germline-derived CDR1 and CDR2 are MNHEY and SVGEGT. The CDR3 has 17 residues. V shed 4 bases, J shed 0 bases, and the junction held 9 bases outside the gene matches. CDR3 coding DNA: TGTGCCAGCAGTTTGGGCGGGAGTAGTGGCTCCTACAATGAGCAGTTCTTC. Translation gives CASSLGGSSGSYNEQFF.

The CDR3 DNA follows: TGTGCCAGCAGCTTAGCGGAGCGGAGCTCCTACAATGAGCAGTTCTTC. This sequence encodes CASSLAERSSYNEQFF. This rearrangement joins TRBV7-8 to TRBJ2-1, with a tentative D call TRBD2 (5 bases). Germline values: CDR1 SGHVS, CDR2 FQNEAQ. This CDR3 spans 16 amino acids. V was trimmed by 0 bases and J by 0 bases, leaving 9 bases between them.

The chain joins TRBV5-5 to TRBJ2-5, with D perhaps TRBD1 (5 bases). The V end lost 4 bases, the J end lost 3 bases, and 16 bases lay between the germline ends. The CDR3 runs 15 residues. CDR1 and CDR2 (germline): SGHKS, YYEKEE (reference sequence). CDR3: CASSQTQAQEETQYF. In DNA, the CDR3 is TGTGCCAGCAGCCAGACACAGGCCCAGGAAGAGACCCAGTACTTC.

The CDR3 spells CASSPVAGRDEQYF. The DNA of the CDR3 is TGCGCCAGCAGCCCGGTGGCGGGTCGGGACGAGCAGTACTTC. This chain connects TRBV5-1 to TRBJ2-7; D may be TRBD2 (5 bases). V lost 4 bases and J 5 bases, leaving 16 bases between the germline ends. CDR3 length: 14 amino acids. The germline V gene encodes CDR1 SGHRS and CDR2 YFSETQ.